This TCR beta chain was documented in a study of blood T cell repertoires in COVID-19. Study information: From the United States, Italy and Spain came samples of acute and convalescent COVID-19. Sources were T cells, B-cell-depleted T cells, or PBMCs; the material itself was cDNA or gDNA.

The authors' processing: Estimated nucleated cell counts came from reference gene primer amplification. Measured with immunoSEQ multiplex PCR; TCRdb has only the in-frame clones, and not every one. Clonal size and the V and J genes are those of that table, whereas D and trimming came from the DNA. The table includes about 150,000 clones, 85% to 90% detected once. This CDR3 region has 13 residues. Germline lookup yields CDR1 SSHAT and CDR2 FNYEAQ (reference sequence). Trimming pared 5 bases from V and 3 bases from J, leaving 11 bases between. V and J are TRBV7-7 and TRBJ2-7, with D possibly being TRBD1 (5 bases). This receptor was taken from a woman between 40 and 55 years old with acute or convalescent COVID-19. Sequenced: peripheral blood. Written as DNA, the CDR3 is TGTGCCAGCAGCCCCGACAGAAACTACGAGCAGTACTTC. Translation: CASSPDRNYEQYF.